This T cell receptor beta chain was obtained from a study of blood T cell repertoires in COVID-19. TCRdb keeps only in-frame clones here, not all; method: immunoSEQ multiplex PCR. The sample carries about 75,000 clones, roughly 91% recorded once. Germline values: CDR1 SGHRS, CDR2 YFSETQ. CDR3 length: 16 residues. V lost 5 bases and J 6 bases, leaving 21 bases between the germline ends. The TCR sequence derives from a human donor in a cohort sampled during active COVID-19. The chain employs TRBV5-1 and TRBJ2-1; weak D call: TRBD2 (7 bases). Material: peripheral blood. The DNA for the CDR3 is TGCGCCAGCAGATCCTCGGGGGCGGGGGCCGTCAATGAGCAGTTCTTC. This sequence encodes CASRSSGAGAVNEQFF.